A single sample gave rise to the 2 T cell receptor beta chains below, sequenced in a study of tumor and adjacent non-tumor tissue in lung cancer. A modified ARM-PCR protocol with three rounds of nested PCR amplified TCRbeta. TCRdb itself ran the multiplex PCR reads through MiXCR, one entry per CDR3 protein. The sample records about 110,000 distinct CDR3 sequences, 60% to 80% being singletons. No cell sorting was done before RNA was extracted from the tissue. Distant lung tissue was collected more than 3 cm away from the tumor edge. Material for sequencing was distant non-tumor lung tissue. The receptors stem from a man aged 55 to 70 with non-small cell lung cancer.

Here the CDR3 DNA reads TGTGCCAGCAGTCTAAACACCCACAATGAGCAGTTCTTC. It is translated as CASSLNTHNEQFF. The rearrangement joins TRBV6-1 to TRBJ2-1, with no clear D. The CDR3 has 13 residues. Germline lookup yields CDR1 MNHNS and CDR2 SASEGT. Trimming pared 5 bases from V and 5 bases from J, leaving 10 bases between.

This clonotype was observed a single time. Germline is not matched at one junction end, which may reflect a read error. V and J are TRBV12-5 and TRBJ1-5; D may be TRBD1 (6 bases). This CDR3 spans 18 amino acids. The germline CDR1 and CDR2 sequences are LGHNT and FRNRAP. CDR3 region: CASVLGHFGPSGDQPQHF. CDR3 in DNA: TGTGCTAGTGTTTTGGGTCACTTCGGACCCTCAGGGGATCAGCCCCAGCATTTT.